These T cell receptor beta chains were read from a single sample in a study of cytomegalovirus exposure and HLA in healthy donors. The protocol was immunoSEQ multiplex PCR, while the TCRdb copy is restricted to in-frame clones and leaves out a portion. This table holds around 120,000 clones, roughly four fifths found once. What was sequenced was PBMCs. The receptors derive from a woman aged 30 to 39 in good health and CMV-seropositive. Both conserved end residues are part of each CDR3. A D gene is named only where the DNA matches it firmly. Where a row states a size, it is once, few, many or the class of an expanded clone; other rows omit it.

clone_size,v_call,j_call,d_call,cdr3_nt,cdr3_aa
-,TRBV7-2,TRBJ2-2,TRBD2,TGTGCCAGCAGCCCACGGGACTATACGAACACCGGGGAGCTGTTTTTT,CASSPRDYTNTGELFF
-,TRBV10-3,TRBJ2-1,TRBD1,TGTGCCATCAGGGAAAACAGGGGTTTGGAGCAGTTCTTC,CAIRENRGLEQFF
-,TRBV7-2,TRBJ2-5,-,TGTGCCAGCAGCTTGGGAGGGGGGGCACAAGAGACCCAGTACTTC,CASSLGGGAQETQYF
-,TRBV5-4,TRBJ2-1,-,TGTGCCAGCAGCGAGGGATCAACCTACAATGAGCAGTTCTTC,CASSEGSTYNEQFF
-,TRBV5-6,TRBJ2-3,TRBD2,TGTGCCAGCAGCCTTAGCGGGCGCACAGATACGCAGTATTTT,CASSLSGRTDTQYF
-,TRBV18,TRBJ1-3,TRBD1,TGTGCCAGCTCACCCCCGACAGGGGGCATCGTGCCTGGAAACACCATATATTTT,CASSPPTGGIVPGNTIYF
-,TRBV25-1,TRBJ1-2,TRBD1,TGTGCCAGCACCCGGACAGGGGCTATTGGCTACACCTTC,CASTRTGAIGYTF
-,TRBV5-4,TRBJ1-3,-,TGTGCCAGCAGCTTGGACAGGGAGAGAAACACCATATATTTT,CASSLDRERNTIYF
-,TRBV7-9,TRBJ1-1,-,TGTGCCAGCAGCTTTAATGAAGCTTTCTTT,CASSFNEAFF
few,TRBV7-9,TRBJ2-3,-,TGTGCCAGCAGCTTCCGGGGAGATACGCAGTATTTT,CASSFRGDTQYF
-,TRBV7-9,TRBJ2-3,-,TGTGCCAGCAGCCCTTACGGAGCGGAGAGCACAGATACGCAGTATTTT,CASSPYGAESTDTQYF
-,TRBV7-9,TRBJ1-2,-,TGTGCCAGCAGCTTTAAAGGGGAACGTAGCTACACCTTC,CASSFKGERSYTF
-,TRBV11-2,TRBJ2-2,-,TGTGCCAGCAGCCCGGAGTCCGAAAACACCGGGGAGCTGTTTTTT,CASSPESENTGELFF
-,TRBV30,TRBJ2-6,-,TGTGCCTGGAGTGTATCTGTGTACTCTGGGGCCAACGTCCTGACTTTC,CAWSVSVYSGANVLTF
-,TRBV9,TRBJ2-1,-,TGTGCCAGCAGCGTAGAGTTAGGGGCGGAGTACAATGAGCAGTTCTTC,CASSVELGAEYNEQFF
few,TRBV9,TRBJ2-5,-,TGTGCCAGCAGCGTATCCAGGGGTGGCGAGACCCAGTACTTC,CASSVSRGGETQYF
-,TRBV29-1,TRBJ2-2,TRBD1,TGCAGCGGGGGACAGGGTGCCGGGGAGCTGTTTTTT,CSGGQGAGELFF
-,TRBV6-1,TRBJ1-1,-,TGTGCCAGCAGTGAAAAACGGGCAGCGGCAGCTTTCTTT,CASSEKRAAAAFF
few,TRBV5-4,TRBJ2-1,-,TGTGCCAGCAGCCAAGCCCCCGTTCGGGGGTACAATGAGCAGTTCTTC,CASSQAPVRGYNEQFF
-,TRBV7-9,TRBJ2-5,-,TGTGCCAGCAGCTACCACGCAGGGTGGGAGACCCAGTACTTC,CASSYHAGWETQYF
-,TRBV6-1,TRBJ2-7,-,TGTGCCAGCAGGCTGGACAGTCTTCTCTACGAGCAGTACTTC,CASRLDSLLYEQYF
-,TRBV7-3,TRBJ2-2,TRBD1,TGTGCCAGCAGCTATTGGGGACAGGGGCACGGCGGGGAGCTGTTTTTT,CASSYWGQGHGGELFF
-,TRBV29-1,TRBJ1-1,-,TGCAGCGGGGGGGGACAATTGAACACTGAAGCTTTCTTT,CSGGGQLNTEAFF
once,TRBV5-6,TRBJ1-5,TRBD1,TGTGCCAGCAGCTTTGGGACAGGGGAGGGTCAGCCCCAGCATTTT,CASSFGTGEGQPQHF
-,TRBV10-1,TRBJ2-7,TRBD1,TGCGCCAGTAATGGACAGGGGGCCGACGAGCAGTACTTC,CASNGQGADEQYF
many,TRBV4-1,TRBJ1-4,-,TGCGCCAGCAGCCAACTGGGACACAATGAAAAACTGTTTTTT,CASSQLGHNEKLFF
-,TRBV7-2,TRBJ2-1,TRBD1,TGTGCCAGCAGCTTATGGGACAGGGGCTACAATGAGCAGTTCTTC,CASSLWDRGYNEQFF
-,TRBV5-1,TRBJ1-3,TRBD1,TGCGCCAGCAGCTTCACCGGGACAGGGGGAAACACCATATATTTT,CASSFTGTGGNTIYF
-,TRBV5-1,TRBJ1-2,TRBD1,TGCGCCAGCAGCTTGGAAACAGGGGACTATGGCTACACCTTC,CASSLETGDYGYTF
-,TRBV19,TRBJ2-7,-,TGTGCCAGTAGTATCTCGGGCTACGAGCAGTACTTC,CASSISGYEQYF
-,TRBV5-4,TRBJ1-4,TRBD1,TGTGCCAGCAGTTTCGGGGGACAGGGCCGGATTTTGGGTGAAAAACTGTTTTTT,CASSFGGQGRILGEKLFF
few,TRBV5-1,TRBJ1-1,-,TGCGCCAGCAGCTTGGCAGTCAGGGCCCCGAACACTGAAGCTTTCTTT,CASSLAVRAPNTEAFF
-,TRBV7-3,TRBJ2-2,-,TGTGCCAGCAGCCGCAAGGGGGGGATTTACACCGGGGAGCTGTTTTTT,CASSRKGGIYTGELFF
-,TRBV18,TRBJ1-6,-,TGTGCCAGCTCATCAACCCAGGGTTCCTATAATTCACCCCTCCACTTT,CASSSTQGSYNSPLHF
few,TRBV11-2,TRBJ1-4,-,TGTGCCAGCAGTTCGGCAGGCGCAACTAATGAAAAACTGTTTTTT,CASSSAGATNEKLFF
-,TRBV6-5,TRBJ2-1,-,TGTGCCAGCAGTTACGCGAGAGTTGCCTACAATGAGCAGTTCTTC,CASSYARVAYNEQFF
once,TRBV5-4,TRBJ2-1,TRBD2,TGTGCCAGCAGCTTGGGGACTAGCGGGGGGGCATCCCTCTACAATGAGCAGTTCTTC,CASSLGTSGGASLYNEQFF
once,TRBV21-1,TRBJ2-1,-,TGTGCCAGCAGCCGGACTAGCGGCAATGAGCAGTTCTTC,CASSRTSGNEQFF
-,TRBV5-1,TRBJ1-1,TRBD1,TGCGCCAGCAGCGAACAGGGGCGGACTGAAGCTTTCTTT,CASSEQGRTEAFF
-,TRBV9,TRBJ2-1,TRBD2,TGTGCCAGCAGCCTCTTGACTAGCGGACTCTACAATGAGCAGTTCTTC,CASSLLTSGLYNEQFF
few,TRBV6-5,TRBJ1-1,TRBD1,TGTGCCAGCAGTTACCGCAATGACAGGGGAAACTCTGAAGCTTTCTTT,CASSYRNDRGNSEAFF
few,TRBV6-5,TRBJ1-5,-,TGTGCCAGCAGTTACTCGGTACAGCAGGTTCAGCCCCAGCATTTT,CASSYSVQQVQPQHF
-,TRBV5-6,TRBJ2-2,TRBD2,TGTGCCAGCAGCTCTACTGGCGGGGGGGCCTGGAACACCGGGGAGCTGTTTTTT,CASSSTGGGAWNTGELFF
-,TRBV11-1,TRBJ2-5,-,TGTGCCAGCAGCACCTCAGGGGAGGGGACCCAGTACTTC,CASSTSGEGTQYF